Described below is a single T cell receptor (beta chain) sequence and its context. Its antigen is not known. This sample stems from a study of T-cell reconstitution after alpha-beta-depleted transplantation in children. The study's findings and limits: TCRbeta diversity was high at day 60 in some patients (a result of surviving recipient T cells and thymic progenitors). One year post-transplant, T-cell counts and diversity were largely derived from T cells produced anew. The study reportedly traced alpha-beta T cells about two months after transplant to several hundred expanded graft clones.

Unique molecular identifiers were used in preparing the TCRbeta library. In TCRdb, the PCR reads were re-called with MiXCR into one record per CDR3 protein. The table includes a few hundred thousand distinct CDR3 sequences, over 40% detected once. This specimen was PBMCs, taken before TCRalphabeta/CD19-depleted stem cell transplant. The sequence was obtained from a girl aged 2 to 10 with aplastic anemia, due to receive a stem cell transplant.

The CDR3 DNA follows: TGCAGTGCTAGAGATACCGGGACAGGGATCCGACCCCAGCATTTT. Its protein product is CSARDTGTGIRPQHF. The chain recombines TRBV20-1 with TRBJ1-5, with TRBD1 matching over 9 bases. CDR3 size: 15 residues. V lost 0 bases to trimming and J lost 10 bases; unmatched junction nucleotides: 10. Germline loops: CDR1 DFQATT, CDR2 SNEGSKA (reference sequence).